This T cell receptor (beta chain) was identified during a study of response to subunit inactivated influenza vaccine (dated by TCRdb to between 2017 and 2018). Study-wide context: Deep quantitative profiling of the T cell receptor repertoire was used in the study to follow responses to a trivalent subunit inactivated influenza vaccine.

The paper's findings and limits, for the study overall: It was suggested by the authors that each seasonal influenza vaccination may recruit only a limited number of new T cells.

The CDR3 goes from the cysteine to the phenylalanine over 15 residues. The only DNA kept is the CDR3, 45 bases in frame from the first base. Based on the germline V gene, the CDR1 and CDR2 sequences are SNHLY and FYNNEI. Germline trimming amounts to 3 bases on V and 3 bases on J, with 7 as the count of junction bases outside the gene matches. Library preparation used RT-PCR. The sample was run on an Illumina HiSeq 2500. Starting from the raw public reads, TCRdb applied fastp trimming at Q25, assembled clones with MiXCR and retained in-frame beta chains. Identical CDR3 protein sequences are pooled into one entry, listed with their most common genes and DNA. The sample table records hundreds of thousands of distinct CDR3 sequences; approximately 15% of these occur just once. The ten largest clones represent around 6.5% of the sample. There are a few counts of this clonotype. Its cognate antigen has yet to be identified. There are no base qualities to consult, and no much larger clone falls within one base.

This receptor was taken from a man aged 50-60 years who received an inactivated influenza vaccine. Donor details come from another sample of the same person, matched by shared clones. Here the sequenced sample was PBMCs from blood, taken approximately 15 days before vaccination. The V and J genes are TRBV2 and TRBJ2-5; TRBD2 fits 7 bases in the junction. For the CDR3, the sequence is CASSDRWTREETQYF. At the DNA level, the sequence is TGTGCCAGCAGTGATCGTTGGACTAGGGAAGAGACCCAGTACTTC.